The clone carrying this TCR beta chain showed up just a few times. The data were taken from a study of blood T cells in healthy people across ages. For the second PCR, which ran for roughly 7 to 11 cycles, a sample-barcoded 5' primer and a J-beta primer mix were used. TCRdb re-analysed the 5' RACE reads in MiXCR, keeping a single row per CDR3 protein. The sample has under 850,000 distinct CDR3 sequences, about 36% seen once. The CDR3 runs 16 residues. In germline, CDR1 is SGHRS, CDR2 YFSETQ. J lost 6 bases, V lost 3 bases, and 8 bases had no gene match. Specimen: blood. This TCR was sampled from a man aged 18 to 30 in good health. V is TRBV5-1 and J is TRBJ1-6; TRBD1 matches at 8 bases. CDR3 DNA sequence: TGCGCCAGCAGCTGGAAAGGACAGGGTTTTAATTCACCCCTCCACTTT. As protein: CASSWKGQGFNSPLHF.